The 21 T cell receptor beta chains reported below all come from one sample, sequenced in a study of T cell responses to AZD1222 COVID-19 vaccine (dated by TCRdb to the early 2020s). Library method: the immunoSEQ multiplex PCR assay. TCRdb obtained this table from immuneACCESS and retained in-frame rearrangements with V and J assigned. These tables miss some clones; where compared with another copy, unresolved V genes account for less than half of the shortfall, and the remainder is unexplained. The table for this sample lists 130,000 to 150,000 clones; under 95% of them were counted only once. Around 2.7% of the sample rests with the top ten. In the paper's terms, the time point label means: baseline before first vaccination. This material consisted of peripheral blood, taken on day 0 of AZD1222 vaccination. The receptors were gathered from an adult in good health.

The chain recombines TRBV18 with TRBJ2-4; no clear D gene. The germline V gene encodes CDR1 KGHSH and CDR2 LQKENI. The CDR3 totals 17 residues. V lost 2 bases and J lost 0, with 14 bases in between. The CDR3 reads CASSPFGGLLAKNIQYF. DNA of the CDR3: TGTGCCAGCTCACCATTTGGTGGGCTTCTAGCCAAAAACATTCAGTACTTC. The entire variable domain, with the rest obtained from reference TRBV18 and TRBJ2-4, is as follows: NAGVMQNPRHLVRRRGQEARLRCSPMKGHSHVYWYRQLPEEGLKFMVYLQKENIIDESGMPKERFSAEFPKEGPSILRIQQVVRGDSAAYFCASSPFGGLLAKNIQYFGAGTRLSVL.

DNA of the CDR3: TGTGCCAGCAGCTTAATCGTCTCGGCGGAGAACGAGCAGTACTTC. This codes for CASSLIVSAENEQYF. The rearrangement joins TRBV11-2 to TRBJ2-7; D ambiguous. The CDR3 spans 15 residues. Between the trimmed V and J ends, which lost 2 bases and 5 bases, there was a span of 16 bases. Germline lookup yields CDR1 SGHAT and CDR2 FQNNGV.

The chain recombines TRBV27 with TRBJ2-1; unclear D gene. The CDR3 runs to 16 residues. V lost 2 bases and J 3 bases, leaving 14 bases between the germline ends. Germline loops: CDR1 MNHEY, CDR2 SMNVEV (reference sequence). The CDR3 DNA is TGTGCCAGCAGTTTACACCCGGAGAGATACTACAATGAGCAGTTCTTC. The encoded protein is CASSLHPERYYNEQFF.

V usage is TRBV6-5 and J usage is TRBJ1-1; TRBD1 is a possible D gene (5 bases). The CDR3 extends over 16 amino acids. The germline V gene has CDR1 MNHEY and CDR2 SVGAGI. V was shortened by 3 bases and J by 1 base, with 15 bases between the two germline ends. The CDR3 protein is CASSYSGTQGNTEAFF. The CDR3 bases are TGTGCCAGCAGTTATTCAGGTACTCAGGGGAACACTGAAGCTTTCTTT.

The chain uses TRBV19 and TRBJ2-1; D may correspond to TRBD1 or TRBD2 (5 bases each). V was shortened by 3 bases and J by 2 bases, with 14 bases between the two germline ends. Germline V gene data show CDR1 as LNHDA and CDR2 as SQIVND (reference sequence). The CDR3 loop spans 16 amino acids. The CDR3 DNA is TGTGCCAGTAGTATGGCCGGGACGGACACCTACAATGAGCAGTTCTTC. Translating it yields CASSMAGTDTYNEQFF.

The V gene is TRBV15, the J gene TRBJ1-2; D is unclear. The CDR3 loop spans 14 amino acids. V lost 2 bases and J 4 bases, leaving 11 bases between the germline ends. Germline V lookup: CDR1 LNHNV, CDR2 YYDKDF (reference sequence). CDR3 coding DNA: TGTGCCACCAGCAGACACAAGAACGCCTATGGCTACACCTTC. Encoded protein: CATSRHKNAYGYTF.

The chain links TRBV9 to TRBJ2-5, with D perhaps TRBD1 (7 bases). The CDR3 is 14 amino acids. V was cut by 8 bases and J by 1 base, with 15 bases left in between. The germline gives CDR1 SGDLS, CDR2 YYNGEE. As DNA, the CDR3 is TGTGCCAGTTCCAGGGGGGCCAGCCAAGAGACCCAGTACTTC. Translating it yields CASSRGASQETQYF. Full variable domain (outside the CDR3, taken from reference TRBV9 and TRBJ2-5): DSGVTQTPKHLITATGQRVTLRCSPRSGDLSVYWYQQSLDQGLQFLIQYYNGEERAKGNILERFSAQQFPDLHSELNLSSLELGDSALYFCASSRGASQETQYFGPGTRLLVL.

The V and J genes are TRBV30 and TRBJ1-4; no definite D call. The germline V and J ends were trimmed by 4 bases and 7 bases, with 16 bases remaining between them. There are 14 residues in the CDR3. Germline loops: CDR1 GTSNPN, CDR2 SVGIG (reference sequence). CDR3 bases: TGTGCCTGGACCCGGACGGACGGCGGTGAAAAACTGTTTTTT. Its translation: CAWTRTDGGEKLFF.

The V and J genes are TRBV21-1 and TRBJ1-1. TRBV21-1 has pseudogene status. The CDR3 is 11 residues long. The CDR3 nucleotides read TGTGCCAGCCCTATAGAGGGTGAAGCTTTCTTT. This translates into CASPIEGEAFF.

CDR3 in amino acids: CASSIGGAYEQYF. DNA for the CDR3: TGTGCCAGCAGTATAGGGGGTGCCTACGAGCAGTACTTC. The chain has TRBV28 and TRBJ2-7; D is possibly TRBD1 (6 bases). Germline loops: CDR1 MDHEN, CDR2 SYDVKM. This CDR3 has 13 amino acids. V lost 5 bases to trimming and J lost 2 bases, with 10 bases between them.

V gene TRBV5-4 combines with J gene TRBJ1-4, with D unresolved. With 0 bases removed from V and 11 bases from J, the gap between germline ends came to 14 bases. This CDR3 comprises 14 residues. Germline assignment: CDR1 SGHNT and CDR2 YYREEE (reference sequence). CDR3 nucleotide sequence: TGTGCCAGCAGCTTGGACCGAACTAATGGGAAACTGTTTTTT. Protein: CASSLDRTNGKLFF. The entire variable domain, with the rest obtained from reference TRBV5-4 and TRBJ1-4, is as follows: ETGVTQSPTHLIKTRGQQVTLRCSSQSGHNTVSWYQQALGQGPQFIFQYYREEENGRGNFPPRFSGLQFPNYSSELNVNALELDDSALYLCASSLDRTNGKLFFGSGTQLSVL.

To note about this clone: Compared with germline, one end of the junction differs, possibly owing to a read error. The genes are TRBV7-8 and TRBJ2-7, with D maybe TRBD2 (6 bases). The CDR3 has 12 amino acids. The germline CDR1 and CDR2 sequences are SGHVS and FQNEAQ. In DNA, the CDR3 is TGTGCCAGCAGCTTAGGGGTCGCGGGGCAGTATTTC. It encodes CASSLGVAGQYF.

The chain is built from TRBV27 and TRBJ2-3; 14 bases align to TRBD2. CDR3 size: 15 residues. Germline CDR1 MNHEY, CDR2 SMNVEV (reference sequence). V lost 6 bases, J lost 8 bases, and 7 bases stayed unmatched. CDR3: CASRRTSGGRATQYF. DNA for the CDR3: TGTGCCAGCAGACGGACTAGCGGGGGGAGAGCTACGCAGTATTTT.

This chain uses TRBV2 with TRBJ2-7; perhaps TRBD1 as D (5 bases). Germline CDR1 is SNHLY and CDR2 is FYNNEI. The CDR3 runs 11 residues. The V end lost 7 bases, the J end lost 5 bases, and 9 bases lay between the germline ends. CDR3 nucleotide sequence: TGTGCCAGCAAGGGGTACCACGAGCAGTACTTC. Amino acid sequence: CASKGYHEQYF.

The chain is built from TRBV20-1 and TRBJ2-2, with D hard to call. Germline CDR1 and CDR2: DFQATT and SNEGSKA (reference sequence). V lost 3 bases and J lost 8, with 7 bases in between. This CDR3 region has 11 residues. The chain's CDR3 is CSARLGGELFF. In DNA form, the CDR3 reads TGCAGTGCTAGGTTGGGAGGGGAGCTGTTTTTT.

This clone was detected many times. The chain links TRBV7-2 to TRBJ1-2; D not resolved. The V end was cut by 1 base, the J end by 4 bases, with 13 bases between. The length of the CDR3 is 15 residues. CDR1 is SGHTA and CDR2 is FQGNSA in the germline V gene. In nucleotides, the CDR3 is TGTGCCAGCAGCTTAGATGGTGGTGCCTTCTATGGCTACACCTTC. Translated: CASSLDGGAFYGYTF. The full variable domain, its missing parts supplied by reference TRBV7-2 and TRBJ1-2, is GAGVSQSPSNKVTEKGKDVELRCDPISGHTALYWYRQSLGQGLEFLIYFQGNSAPDKSGLPSDRFSAERTGGSVSTLTIQRTQQEDSAVYLCASSLDGGAFYGYTFGSGTRLTVV.

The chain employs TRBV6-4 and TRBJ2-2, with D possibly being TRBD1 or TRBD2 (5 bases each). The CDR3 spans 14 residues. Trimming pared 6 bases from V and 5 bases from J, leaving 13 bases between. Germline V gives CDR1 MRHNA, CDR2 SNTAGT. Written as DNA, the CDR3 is TGTGCCAGCAGCGTTGGGACGTCTACCGGGGAGCTGTTTTTT. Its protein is CASSVGTSTGELFF.

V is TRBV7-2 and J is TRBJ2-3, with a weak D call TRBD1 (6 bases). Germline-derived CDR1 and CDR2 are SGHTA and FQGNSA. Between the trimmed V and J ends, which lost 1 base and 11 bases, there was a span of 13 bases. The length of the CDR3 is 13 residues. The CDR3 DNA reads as TGTGCCAGCAGCTTAGTCCTACAGGGCGGGCAGTATTTT. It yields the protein CASSLVLQGGQYF.

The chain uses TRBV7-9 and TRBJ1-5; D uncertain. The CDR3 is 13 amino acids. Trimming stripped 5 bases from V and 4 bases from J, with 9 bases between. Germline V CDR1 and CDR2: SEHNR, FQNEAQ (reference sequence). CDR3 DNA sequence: TGTGCCAGCAGCCCGCGGGAAAATCAGCCCCAGCATTTT. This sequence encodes CASSPRENQPQHF.

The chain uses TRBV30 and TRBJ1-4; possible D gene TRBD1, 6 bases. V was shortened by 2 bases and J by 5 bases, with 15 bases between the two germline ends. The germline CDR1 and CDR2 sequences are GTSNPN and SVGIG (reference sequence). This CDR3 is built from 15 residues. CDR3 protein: CAWSRTDTLNEKLFF. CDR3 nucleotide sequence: TGTGCCTGGAGTAGGACAGACACTTTGAATGAAAAACTGTTTTTT.

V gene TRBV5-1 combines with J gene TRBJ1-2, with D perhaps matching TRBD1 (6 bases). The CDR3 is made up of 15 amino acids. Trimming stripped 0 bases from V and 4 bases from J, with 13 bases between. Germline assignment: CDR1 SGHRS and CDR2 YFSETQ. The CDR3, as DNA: TGCGCCAGCAGCTTGGTAGCGGGGGCTAGCTATGGCTACACCTTC. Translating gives CASSLVAGASYGYTF.